This T cell receptor (beta chain) originates from a study of T cells in localized non-small cell lung cancer. Findings and caveats of the study: Tumor showed lower T cell clonality than uninvolved adjacent lung, where it was highest. Analysis by sequencing included only one tumor region, so heterogeneity remains possible. Increased T cell density in blood showed an association with longer overall survival. In adjacent lung appeared a median around 54 of the top 100 tumor clones.

J lost 0 bases, V lost 4 bases, and 20 bases had no gene match. Germline V gives CDR1 SGHVS, CDR2 FQNEAQ. This CDR3 is built from 21 residues. About this clone itself: Its antigen is still unknown.

TCRdb's table, derived via immunoSEQ multiplex PCR, lists solely in-frame clones and lacks some. The top ten clones hold about 16% of a sample with 50,000 to 55,000 clones, around 86% of them seen once. The chain joins TRBV7-8 to TRBJ1-1, with 10 bases fitting TRBD1. The specimen was PBMCs, collected before any cancer treatment. This TCR derives from a female donor with stage II lung adenocarcinoma. The chain's CDR3 is CASSSGMFPPPGQGMNTEAFF. The DNA for the CDR3 is TGTGCCAGCAGCTCCGGTATGTTTCCACCACCGGGACAGGGGATGAACACTGAAGCTTTCTTT. Complete variable domain (other parts from reference TRBV7-8 and TRBJ1-1): GAGVSQSPRYKVAKRGQDVALRCDPISGHVSLFWYQQALGQGPEFLTYFQNEAQLDKSGLPSDRFFAERPEGSVSTLKIQRTQQEDSAVYLCASSSGMFPPPGQGMNTEAFFGQGTRLTVV.